The source of this TCR beta chain is a study of T cell clonality in common variable immunodeficiency. Broader study findings: CVID subjects showed higher TCRbeta clonality than healthy controls. Fewer deletions and N-nucleotide insertions were reportedly seen in common variable immunodeficiency TCR beta sequences.

The CDR3 is 15 amino acids. Germline V gene data show CDR1 as SGHRS and CDR2 as YFSETQ. This clone was seen at least ten times. Its antigen is not identified. The read halts 3 residues ahead of the CDR3 end, with the missing end drawn from the germline J gene. TCRdb's table, derived via immunoSEQ multiplex PCR, lists solely in-frame clones and lacks some. The sample has some 40,000 clones, none seen only once; the top ten hold 3.5% to 4.5%. Sequenced input: peripheral blood mononuclear cells. The chain has TRBV5-1 and TRBJ1-2; TRBD1 aligns across 8 bases. This sequence originates from a person between 18 and 75 years old in good health. CDR3 sequence: CASSLDPGGPNGYTF. Incomplete CDR3 DNA: TGCGCCAGCAGCTTGGACCCAGGGGGCCCCAACGGC.